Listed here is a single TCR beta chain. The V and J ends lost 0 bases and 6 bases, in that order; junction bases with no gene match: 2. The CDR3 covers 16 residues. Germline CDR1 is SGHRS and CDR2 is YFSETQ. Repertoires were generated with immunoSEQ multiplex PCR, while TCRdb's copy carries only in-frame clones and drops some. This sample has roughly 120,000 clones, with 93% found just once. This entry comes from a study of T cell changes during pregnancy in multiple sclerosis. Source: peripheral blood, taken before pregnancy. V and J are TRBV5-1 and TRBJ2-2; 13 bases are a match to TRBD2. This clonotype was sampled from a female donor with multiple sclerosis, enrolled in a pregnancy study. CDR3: CASSLGTSGRPGELFF. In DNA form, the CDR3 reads TGCGCCAGCAGCTTGGGGACTAGCGGGAGACCCGGGGAGCTGTTTTTT.